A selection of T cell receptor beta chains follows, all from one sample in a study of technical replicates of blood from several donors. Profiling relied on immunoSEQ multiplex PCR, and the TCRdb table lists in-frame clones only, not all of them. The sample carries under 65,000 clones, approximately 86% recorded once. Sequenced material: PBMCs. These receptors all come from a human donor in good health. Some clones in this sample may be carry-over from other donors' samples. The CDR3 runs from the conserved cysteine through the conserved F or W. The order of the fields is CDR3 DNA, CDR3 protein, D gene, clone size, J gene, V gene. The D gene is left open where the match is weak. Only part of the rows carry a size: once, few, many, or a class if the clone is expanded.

TGTGCCAGCAGTATTCCCGGGACAGGGTGGAATGAGCAGTTCTTC CASSIPGTGWNEQFF TRBD1 - TRBJ2-1 TRBV28
TGTGCCAGCAGCCTTCCATTCCGGGTCAACACTGAAGCTTTCTTT CASSLPFRVNTEAFF - - TRBJ1-1 TRBV5-6
TGCGCCAGCAGCCCAGCGACTAGCAACACAGATACGCAGTATTTT CASSPATSNTDTQYF TRBD2 - TRBJ2-3 TRBV4-3
TGTGCCAGCAGCTGGGGGGGAACCTACAATGAGCAGTTCTTC CASSWGGTYNEQFF TRBD2 - TRBJ2-1 TRBV7-2
TGCGCCAGCAGCTTGGGGACAGAACAAGAGACCCAGTACTTC CASSLGTEQETQYF - - TRBJ2-5 TRBV5-1
TGTGCCATCAAAGGTGGAGCGGGGGGGAGGAATGAGCAGTTCTTC CAIKGGAGGRNEQFF TRBD2 - TRBJ2-1 TRBV10-3
TGTGCCAGCAGCTTAGTAGTGTCAGATACGCAGTATTTT CASSLVVSDTQYF - - TRBJ2-3 TRBV7-6
TGTGCCAGCAGCTTTGAGTCGGATCAGCCCCAGCATTTT CASSFESDQPQHF - - TRBJ1-5 TRBV7-9
TGCGCCAGCAGACCCGACAGCAACACCGGGGAGCTGTTTTTT CASRPDSNTGELFF - - TRBJ2-2 TRBV5-1
TGTGCCAGCAGTCAGGGTTACACTGAAGCTTTCTTT CASSQGYTEAFF - few TRBJ1-1 TRBV6-6
TGCGCCAGCAGCGCGGCGGGAGTGGGAGAGACCCAGTACTTC CASSAAGVGETQYF TRBD2 - TRBJ2-5 TRBV5-1
TGTGCCACCAGCAGAGATTGGGCGGGGGCTACAGATACGCAGTATTTT CATSRDWAGATDTQYF - - TRBJ2-3 TRBV15
TGCGCCAGCAGCTTAGCAATCGGGGGTGGTACTGAAGCTTTCTTT CASSLAIGGGTEAFF - - TRBJ1-1 TRBV5-1
TGTGCCAGCAGCTTACGATCCGGCTCTGGGGCCAACGTCCTGACTTTC CASSLRSGSGANVLTF - - TRBJ2-6 TRBV7-3
TGTGCCAGCAGCCACGACTTGAACACCGGGGAGCTGTTTTTT CASSHDLNTGELFF - - TRBJ2-2 TRBV6-1
TGTGCCAGCAGCGTAGATGTTGGGACTAGCGGGACCTCCTACAATGAGCAGTTCTTC CASSVDVGTSGTSYNEQFF TRBD2 - TRBJ2-1 TRBV9
TGTGCCAGCAGCAGGACTAGCGGTCACACAGATACGCAGTATTTT CASSRTSGHTDTQYF TRBD2 - TRBJ2-3 TRBV6-4
TGTGCCAGCAGCTTAATCAATCCTAGCCACAATGAGCAGTTCTTC CASSLINPSHNEQFF - - TRBJ2-1 TRBV7-3
TGTGCCAGTAGTATAGATCTCGAGAGGGCCAACACTGAAGCTTTCTTT CASSIDLERANTEAFF - - TRBJ1-1 TRBV19
TGTGCCAGCAGCGCCCAGGATGTGGGCGATGGCTACACCTTC CASSAQDVGDGYTF - - TRBJ1-2 TRBV9
TGTGCCAGTTCATCCTCTACGTCTGGAAGGGGGGGCTGGCACGAGCAGTACTTC CASSSSTSGRGGWHEQYF - - TRBJ2-7 TRBV7-2
TGTGCCAGCAGTCGTGGGGGGACAGGGGGCTCACCCCTCCACTTT CASSRGGTGGSPLHF TRBD1 once TRBJ1-6 TRBV25-1
TGTGCCAGCAGCTTAACATCCCTCGTCGAGCAGTACTTC CASSLTSLVEQYF - few TRBJ2-7 TRBV11-2
TGTGCCAGCAGCTCGGGACAGGGCAATCAGCCCCAGCATTTT CASSSGQGNQPQHF TRBD1 - TRBJ1-5 TRBV9
TGTGCCAGCAGCCGAGGGACTAGCGTTCACAATGAGCAGTTCTTC CASSRGTSVHNEQFF TRBD2 - TRBJ2-1 TRBV7-2
TGTGCCAGCAGCCTAGGGGCAGGGGATGAGCAGTTCTTC CASSLGAGDEQFF - once TRBJ2-1 TRBV7-2
TGTGCCAGCAGTTACTGGGCAGGGGGGTCGAATGAGCAGTTCTTC CASSYWAGGSNEQFF - - TRBJ2-1 TRBV6-5
TGCGCCAGCAGCAGTGGGACAGGCGGCTACAATGAGCAGTTCTTC CASSSGTGGYNEQFF TRBD1 - TRBJ2-1 TRBV5-1
TGTGCCAGCAGCTTATATCCTGGAAACACCATATATTTT CASSLYPGNTIYF - - TRBJ1-3 TRBV11-3
TGTGCCAGCTCTACGGTTGGCGGGGCAGATACGCAGTATTTT CASSTVGGADTQYF - few TRBJ2-3 TRBV6-4
TGTGCCAGCAGCTTCGGTAGCTACCCATCCTACGAGCAGTACTTC CASSFGSYPSYEQYF - - TRBJ2-7 TRBV7-2
TGTGCCAGCAGTTACGACAGGGTTTCAGGAAACACCATATATTTT CASSYDRVSGNTIYF TRBD1 - TRBJ1-3 TRBV6-5
TGTGCCAGCAGCTTAGCGTCCGGACAAAACACTGAAGCTTTCTTT CASSLASGQNTEAFF - - TRBJ1-1 TRBV7-9
TGTGCCAGCAGTTCTCCGACTAGCGGGGGGAACGAGCAGTACTTC CASSSPTSGGNEQYF TRBD2 - TRBJ2-7 TRBV6-5
TGTGCCAGTAGCCTGGAACAGGGGGCTAGCAATCAGCCCCAGCATTTT CASSLEQGASNQPQHF TRBD1 - TRBJ1-5 TRBV19
TGTGCCAGCAGTGAACGGGGAGACACCATATATTTT CASSERGDTIYF - - TRBJ1-3 TRBV25-1
TGTGCCAGCAGCGTACTCGGGACAGAGCAAGAGACCCAGTACTTC CASSVLGTEQETQYF TRBD1 - TRBJ2-5 TRBV27
TGCGCCAGCAGCACAGGATCGGGTGGCTACACCTTC CASSTGSGGYTF - - TRBJ1-2 TRBV5-1